This TCR beta chain was sequenced during a study of T cells in localized non-small cell lung cancer. Libraries were prepared by immunoSEQ multiplex PCR; TCRdb keeps only in-frame clonotypes and omits some of them. Here the sample spans fewer than 100,000 clones, around 80% being singletons. Study results and caveats: Across samples, adjacent lung featured a median approximately 56 of the top 100 tumor clones. Sequence data derive from only one tumor region, so heterogeneity remains possible. Uninvolved adjacent lung showed the highest T cell clonality, exceeding tumor. With higher T cell density in blood came longer overall survival.

On this clone: The target antigen is unknown. Distinct nucleotide sequences in the sample also encode this CDR3.

The CDR3 loop spans 15 amino acids. In germline, CDR1 is SGHTA, CDR2 FQGNSA. Trimming cost V 0 bases and J 4 bases, with 10 bases left between them. The sequencing here drew on peripheral blood, taken before any cancer treatment. V usage is TRBV7-2 and J usage is TRBJ2-1; D is perhaps TRBD2 (6 bases). The clonotype was recovered from a female donor aged 60 or older with stage I lung adenocarcinoma. In DNA form, the CDR3 reads TGTGCCAGCAGCTTAGCCTCCGGGGGTTACAATGAGCAGTTCTTC. This gives the protein CASSLASGGYNEQFF.